Listed below are T cell receptor beta chains from one sample, sequenced in a study of OX40 agonist ivuxolimab in advanced cancers. Method: immunoSEQ multiplex PCR; TCRdb's copy keeps in-frame clones and lacks some. Among about 70,000 clones listed, 85% were seen once. The sequencing here drew on CD4+ or CD8+ T cells sorted from blood, taken in a trial of the OX40 agonist ivuxolimab. These receptor sequences come from an adult with an advanced solid tumor such as melanoma, head and neck, liver or kidney cancer. CDR3s include the opening cysteine and the closing phenylalanine or tryptophan. Each record gives: CDR3 DNA, CDR3 protein, V gene, J gene, clone size, D gene. D genes are given only for firm matches. Where a row states a size, it is once, few, many or the class of an expanded clone; other rows omit it.

TGTGCCAGCAGAATAGGGGCATACGAGCAGTACTTC	CASRIGAYEQYF	TRBV28	TRBJ2-7	.	.
TGTGCCAGCTCACTTACCGGGACACAGAACACCGGGGAGCTGTTTTTT	CASSLTGTQNTGELFF	TRBV18	TRBJ2-2	.	.
TGTGCCAGCAGCTCGACTCGGGGGAACACTGAAGCTTTCTTT	CASSSTRGNTEAFF	TRBV11-3	TRBJ1-1	few	.
TGCGCCAGCAGCTTGGCGAGGGTCACAGATACGCAGTATTTT	CASSLARVTDTQYF	TRBV5-1	TRBJ2-3	.	.
TGTGCCAGCAGCCAAGATACCACAGGCCCTTTCTACGAGCAGTACTTC	CASSQDTTGPFYEQYF	TRBV4-2	TRBJ2-7	.	.
TGTGCCAGCACCACCCCAGGGGGGGGCTCTGGAAACACCATATATTTT	CASTTPGGGSGNTIYF	TRBV28	TRBJ1-3	.	TRBD1
TGTGCCAGCAGGGTAGCGGGACACACAGATACGCAGTATTTT	CASRVAGHTDTQYF	TRBV25-1	TRBJ2-3	.	TRBD2
TGTGCCAGCCTTGGACAGGGACCGCCCCAGCATTTT	CASLGQGPPQHF	TRBV2	TRBJ1-5	few	TRBD1
TGTGCCTGGAATGGTAGGGCTGGAAACACCATATATTTT	CAWNGRAGNTIYF	TRBV30	TRBJ1-3	many	.
TGTGCCTGGAGTAGGGGCAGGGCGAACGAAAAACTGTTTTTT	CAWSRGRANEKLFF	TRBV30	TRBJ1-4	few	.
TGTGCCAGCAGCTTTCGGGGGAACTCGAATGAAAAACTGTTTTTT	CASSFRGNSNEKLFF	TRBV5-8	TRBJ1-4	few	.
TGCAGCGTTGAATCCCAGGGACAGCAAGAGACCCAGTACTTC	CSVESQGQQETQYF	TRBV29-1	TRBJ2-5	.	TRBD1
TGTGCCACTGGGGTGAGTGGGCGCAGGTACGAGCAGTACTTC	CATGVSGRRYEQYF	TRBV13	TRBJ2-7	few	.
TGTGCCAGTAGTACCACAGGGGGCGGTCAGCCCCAGCATTTT	CASSTTGGGQPQHF	TRBV19	TRBJ1-5	.	TRBD1
TGTGCCAGCAGCCCTACCACCCCGGAGACCCAGTACTTC	CASSPTTPETQYF	TRBV7-2	TRBJ2-5	.	.
TGTGCCAGCGAGGGTAACAAGAACACTGAAGCTTTCTTT	CASEGNKNTEAFF	TRBV2	TRBJ1-1	.	.
TGCGCCAGCAGCCAGAGGGGGACAGGGGGCGACGCAGATACGCAGTATTTT	CASSQRGTGGDADTQYF	TRBV4-1	TRBJ2-3	once	TRBD1
TGTGCCAGCAGTCCCGTGGACAGGGGCTCCTACGAGCAGTACTTC	CASSPVDRGSYEQYF	TRBV6-6	TRBJ2-7	few	TRBD1
TGTGCCACCAGCAGAGATTACGGGACTAGCTCCTACGAGCAGTACTTC	CATSRDYGTSSYEQYF	TRBV15	TRBJ2-7	.	TRBD2
TGTGCCATCAGTGAGTTGGGAGAGGGCTACACCTTC	CAISELGEGYTF	TRBV10-3	TRBJ1-2	.	.